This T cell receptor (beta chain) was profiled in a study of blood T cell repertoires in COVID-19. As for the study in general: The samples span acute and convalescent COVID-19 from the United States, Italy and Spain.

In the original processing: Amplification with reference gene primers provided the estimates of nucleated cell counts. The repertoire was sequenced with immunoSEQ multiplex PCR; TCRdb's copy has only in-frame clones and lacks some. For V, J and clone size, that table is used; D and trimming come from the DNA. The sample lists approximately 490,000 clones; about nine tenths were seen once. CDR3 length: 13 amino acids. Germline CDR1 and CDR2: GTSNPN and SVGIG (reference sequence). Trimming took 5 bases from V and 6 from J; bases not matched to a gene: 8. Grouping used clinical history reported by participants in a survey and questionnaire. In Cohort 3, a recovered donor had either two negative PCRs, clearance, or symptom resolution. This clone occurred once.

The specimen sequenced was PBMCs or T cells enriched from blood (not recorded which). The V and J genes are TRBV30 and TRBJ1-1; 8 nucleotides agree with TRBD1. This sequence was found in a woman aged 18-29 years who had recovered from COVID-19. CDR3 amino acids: CAWDRGDFPEAFF. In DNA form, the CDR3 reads TGTGCCTGGGACAGGGGAGATTTTCCTGAAGCTTTCTTT.